This T cell receptor beta chain was retrieved from a study of cytomegalovirus exposure and HLA in healthy donors. Profiling relied on immunoSEQ multiplex PCR, and the TCRdb table lists in-frame clones only, not all of them. The sample has hundreds of thousands of clones, just over 85% seen once. Trimming took 1 base from V and 5 from J; bases not matched to a gene: 9. Germline CDR1 and CDR2: LGHNA and YNFKEQ. The CDR3 is made up of 17 amino acids. The source is a young woman in good health and CMV-seronegative. J is TRBJ2-1 and V is TRBV4-2; 9 nucleotides agree with TRBD1. The specimen sequenced was PBMCs. CDR3 sequence reads: CASSQVTGTGWNNEQFF. The DNA of the CDR3 is TGTGCCAGCAGCCAAGTCACCGGGACAGGGTGGAACAATGAGCAGTTCTTC.